Following are 21 T cell receptor beta chains from one sample sequenced in a study of blood T cell repertoires in COVID-19. Sequencing used immunoSEQ multiplex PCR; TCRdb keeps in-frame clones, though not all of them. The top ten clones hold about 3.5% of a sample with around 150,000 clones, about 86% of them seen once. The sequenced sample was peripheral blood. Source of these receptors: a man between 70 and 80 years old with acute or convalescent COVID-19.

The chain employs TRBV5-6 and TRBJ2-7; 7 nucleotides match TRBD1. CDR3 size: 13 residues. Germline loops: CDR1 SGHDT, CDR2 YYEEEE. The V gene end was trimmed by 5 bases and the J gene end by 0 bases; junction bases not matched to a gene: 2. CDR3 region: CASSSGGSYEQYF. CDR3 bases: TGTGCCAGCAGTTCAGGGGGCTCCTACGAGCAGTACTTC. Full variable domain (outside the CDR3, taken from reference TRBV5-6 and TRBJ2-7): DAGVTQSPTHLIKTRGQQVTLRCSPKSGHDTVSWYQQALGQGPQFIFQYYEEEERQRGNFPDRFSGHQFPNYSSELNVNALLLGDSALYLCASSSGGSYEQYFGPGTRLTVT.

The chain joins TRBV28 to TRBJ1-1; no clear D gene. From germline, CDR1 is MDHEN and CDR2 SYDVKM. V was pared by 2 bases and J by 5 bases, with 12 bases between. The CDR3 is made up of 14 amino acids. The CDR3 bases are TGTGCCAGCAGTTTAAGGAATGGAGAAACTGAAGCTTTCTTT. This translates into CASSLRNGETEAFF.

V is TRBV5-4 and J is TRBJ1-1, with 11 bases matching TRBD1. Germline assignment: CDR1 SGHNT and CDR2 YYREEE (reference sequence). The junction had 6 bases not matched to a gene; V was cut back by 4 bases and J by 4 bases. This CDR3 comprises 15 residues. The CDR3: CASSGRTGGGTEAFF. The CDR3 bases are TGTGCCAGCAGCGGGAGGACAGGGGGCGGCACTGAAGCTTTCTTT.

This sequence joins TRBV10-3 and TRBJ1-2; 7 bases map to TRBD1. Germline V gene sequence: CDR1 ENHRY, CDR2 SYGVKD. V lost 6 bases to trimming and J lost 3 bases; unmatched junction nucleotides: 7. CDR3 length: 14 residues. CDR3 amino acids: CAISDSGGDYGYTF. The CDR3 DNA is TGTGCCATCAGCGATTCAGGGGGTGACTATGGCTACACCTTC.

The rearrangement joins TRBV11-2 to TRBJ1-2; D perhaps matches TRBD1 (5 bases). The V gene lost 1 base and the J gene lost 3 bases, with 6 bases spanning the gap. Germline loops: CDR1 SGHAT, CDR2 FQNNGV. The CDR3 loop spans 13 amino acids. CDR3 in DNA: TGTGCCAGCAGCTTAGCGACAGACTATGGCTACACCTTC. Protein sequence: CASSLATDYGYTF. The full variable domain, with the rest looked up from reference TRBV11-2 and TRBJ1-2, is EAGVAQSPRYKIIEKRQSVAFWCNPISGHATLYWYQQILGQGPKLLIQFQNNGVVDDSQLPKDRFSAERLKGVDSTLKIQPAKLEDSAVYLCASSLATDYGYTFGSGTRLTVV.

The V gene is TRBV15, the J gene TRBJ2-7; D might be TRBD2 (5 bases). Trimming left V 6 bases short and J 2 bases short, with 14 bases between. This CDR3 region has 14 residues. Germline loops: CDR1 LNHNV, CDR2 YYDKDF (reference sequence). CDR3 nucleotide sequence: TGTGCCACCAGAAACGGGATGCGGACCTACGAGCAGTACTTC. It encodes CATRNGMRTYEQYF.

This chain links TRBV11-1 with TRBJ2-2; TRBD1 might be the D (5 bases). Trimming cost V 1 base and J 7 bases, with 13 bases left between them. CDR1 SGHAT and CDR2 FQDESV come from the germline V gene (reference sequence). This CDR3 is 15 amino acids long. CDR3 nucleotide sequence: TGTGCCAGCAGCTTAGAAGTCTCAGGGTTCGGGGAGCTGTTTTTT. This codes for CASSLEVSGFGELFF.

The gene calls are TRBV15 and TRBJ2-7, with a weak D call TRBD2 (5 bases). The CDR3 runs to 16 residues. Trimming left V 0 bases short and J 6 bases short, with 18 bases between. Germline lookup yields CDR1 LNHNV and CDR2 YYDKDF (reference sequence). In DNA form, the CDR3 reads TGTGCCACCAGCAGAGATCCCGGACTTTCTCGGGCCGAGCAGTACTTC. Translation gives CATSRDPGLSRAEQYF.

The chain links TRBV29-1 to TRBJ2-7; TRBD1 agrees at 9 bases. The length of the CDR3 is 13 residues. Germline trimming cut 5 bases from V and 1 base from J; bases unmatched to any gene: 3. CDR1 is SQVTM and CDR2 is ANQGSEA in the germline V gene. CDR3: CSVRQGVSYEQYF. As DNA, the CDR3 is TGCAGCGTTAGACAGGGGGTATCCTACGAGCAGTACTTC.

This sequence joins TRBV7-9 and TRBJ2-7, with D tentatively TRBD2 (5 bases). V lost 5 bases and J lost 5, with 10 bases in between. This CDR3 region has 12 residues. The V gene's germline CDR1 is SEHNR and CDR2 FQNEAQ (reference sequence). CDR3 residues: CASSPPGDEQYF. In nucleotides, the CDR3 is TGTGCCAGCAGCCCCCCCGGGGACGAGCAGTACTTC.

The CDR3 region is CASSQEGQGFHQPQHF. CDR3 nucleotides: TGTGCCAGCAGCCAGGAGGGACAGGGGTTCCATCAGCCCCAGCATTTT. The V gene is TRBV7-2, the J gene TRBJ1-5; the match to TRBD1 covers 10 bases. Germline CDR1 is SGHTA and CDR2 is FQGNSA. V shed 5 bases, J shed 5 bases, and the junction held 9 bases outside the gene matches. CDR3 length: 16 amino acids.

This clone was seen only a few times. V is TRBV4-2 and J is TRBJ2-6; D is ambiguous. Deletions cut 4 bases from V and 2 bases from J, with 12 bases between. The germline V gene encodes CDR1 LGHNA and CDR2 YNFKEQ. This CDR3 region has 16 residues. The DNA of the CDR3 is TGTGCCAGCAGCCCCCACACCTCCCCTGGGGCCAACGTCCTGACTTTC. It codes for CASSPHTSPGANVLTF.

The J gene is TRBJ1-4, the V gene TRBV19; D unresolved. Per the germline V gene, CDR1 is LNHDA and CDR2 is SQIVND (reference sequence). The CDR3 has 15 amino acids. The germline V and J ends were trimmed by 1 base and 8 bases, with 14 bases remaining between them. CDR3 sequence reads: CASSIVNRLGEKLFF. DNA of the CDR3: TGTGCCAGTAGTATAGTGAACAGACTAGGCGAAAAACTGTTTTTT.

This chain connects TRBV4-1 to TRBJ2-3; TRBD1 agrees at 10 bases. The V gene's germline CDR1 is MGHRA and CDR2 YSYEKL. The V segment lost 1 base and the J segment 2 bases; nucleotides outside the gene matches: 6. The CDR3 spans 17 residues. CDR3 sequence (DNA): TGCGCCAGCAGCCAAGGGTGGGGACAGGGGAACACAGATACGCAGTATTTT. Translation: CASSQGWGQGNTDTQYF.

V usage is TRBV7-2 and J usage is TRBJ2-7; a weak D match, TRBD2 (5 bases). The CDR3 is 14 amino acids. Germline CDR1 and CDR2: SGHTA and FQGNSA. V was trimmed by 3 bases and J by 4 bases, leaving 13 bases between them. As DNA, the CDR3 is TGTGCCAGCAGCTTCGACCGAGCGGATTACGAGCAGTACTTC. Translating gives CASSFDRADYEQYF.

The rearrangement links TRBV30 to TRBJ2-4; D is possibly TRBD2 (5 bases). Germline values: CDR1 GTSNPN, CDR2 SVGIG (reference sequence). The CDR3 consists of 14 residues. Trimming removed 4 bases at V and 5 bases at J, with 15 bases between. The CDR3 region has the DNA TGTGCCTGGACTGAGGCTAGCCCCCAAAACATTCAGTACTTC. Protein: CAWTEASPQNIQYF.

Here the CDR3 reads CASSERQGVDTQYF. CDR3 coding DNA: TGTGCCAGCAGTGAGAGGCAGGGGGTAGATACGCAGTATTTT. V and J are TRBV25-1 and TRBJ2-3; 7 bases map to TRBD1. The germline gives CDR1 MGHDK, CDR2 SYGVNS. V trimming: 3 bases; J trimming: 5 bases; junction bases outside the gene matches: 5. CDR3 length equals 14 residues.

The V gene is TRBV27, the J gene TRBJ2-5, with 7 nucleotides matching TRBD2. Trimming removed 9 bases from V and 2 bases from J; junction bases left unmatched: 6. Germline assignment: CDR1 MNHEY and CDR2 SMNVEV (reference sequence). The CDR3 runs 13 residues. The chain's CDR3 is CASSGRGQETQYF. The CDR3 coding sequence is TGTGCCAGTTCAGGGAGGGGACAAGAGACCCAGTACTTC.

This chain links TRBV19 with TRBJ1-2; D is uncertain. Germline lookup yields CDR1 LNHDA and CDR2 SQIVND (reference sequence). The CDR3 has 12 residues. The germline V and J ends were trimmed by 7 bases and 1 base, with 7 bases remaining between them. CDR3 loop: CASKRSNYGYTF. CDR3 nucleotide sequence: TGTGCCAGTAAGCGGAGTAACTATGGCTACACCTTC.

V and J are TRBV19 and TRBJ2-2; TRBD2 matches at 12 bases. The CDR3 is made up of 15 amino acids. The germline V gene encodes CDR1 LNHDA and CDR2 SQIVND (reference sequence). The V and J ends lost 5 bases and 8 bases, in that order; junction bases with no gene match: 6. The CDR3 sequence is CASSLAGGFTGELFF. In DNA, the CDR3 is TGTGCCAGTAGTCTAGCGGGAGGGTTTACTGGGGAGCTGTTTTTT.

This clone came up a few times. The chain links TRBV7-2 to TRBJ1-6, with D unclear. Germline V lookup: CDR1 SGHTA, CDR2 FQGNSA. V lost 1 base and J 8 bases, leaving 12 bases between the germline ends. This CDR3 is built from 15 residues. CDR3 amino acids: CASSLVRVSDSPLHF. The CDR3, as DNA: TGTGCCAGCAGCTTAGTGCGGGTTTCTGATTCACCCCTCCACTTT.